Included here is one TCR beta chain sequence, with context. Once RNA had been extracted, it was reverse transcribed into cDNA to act as the sequencing template. Generated by immunoSEQ multiplex PCR, the TCRdb table keeps only in-frame clones and is missing some. The repertoire has around 50,000 clones, about 96% of them found once; the top ten carry around 25%. The data originate from a study of CD8+ T cells in alopecia areata. The germline gives CDR1 MNHEY, CDR2 SMNVEV (reference sequence). The length of the CDR3 is 14 residues. The V gene end was trimmed by 2 bases and the J gene end by 10 bases; junction bases not matched to a gene: 5. Punch biopsies of lesional scalp, plus peripheral blood, were taken from alopecia areata patients.

The sequence was obtained from a human donor with alopecia areata. The J gene is TRBJ1-6, the V gene TRBV27, with 7 bases that match TRBD1. Sequenced here: CD8+ T cells sorted from blood, sampled at week 0. CDR3 region: CASSLAQGGSPLHF. The CDR3 DNA sequence: TGTGCCAGCAGTTTAGCCCAGGGGGGCTCACCCCTCCACTTT.